One and the same sample provided the 10 T cell receptor beta chains below, sequenced in a study of cytomegalovirus exposure and HLA in healthy donors (dated by TCRdb to 2015 to 2018). Receptor libraries were prepared by the immunoSEQ multiplex PCR assay. The multiplex PCR relied on a mix of 60 forward primers for TCR Vbeta segments and 13 reverse primers for TCR Jbeta segments. The immuneACCESS repertoire file appears here via TCRdb, limited to in-frame rearrangements. These files lack a portion of the clones; in checked studies, under half of the deficit traces to unresolved V genes, and the cause of the others is not known. The sample table lists some 140,000 clones, around three quarters of them with a count of one. Together, the top ten hold roughly 0.87% of the sample. The source material was PBMCs. All receptors come from a man aged 18 to 29 in good health and CMV-seronegative.

The gene calls are TRBV2 and TRBJ2-4, with 9 nucleotides matching TRBD2. Germline values: CDR1 SNHLY, CDR2 FYNNEI. The J segment lost 3 bases and the V segment lost 6 bases, leaving 12 bases of the junction unmatched. CDR3 length: 17 residues. CDR3 nucleotide sequence: TGTGCCAGCAGAGAAATTAGCGGGGGAATAGGCAAAAACATTCAGTACTTC. It codes for CASREISGGIGKNIQYF.

The rearrangement links TRBV5-8 to TRBJ1-2, with 7 positions matching TRBD1. The germline gives CDR1 SGHTS, CDR2 YDEGEE. V was pared by 5 bases and J by 6 bases, with 1 base of the junction left unmatched. CDR3 length: 11 residues. CDR3 nucleotides: TGTGCCAGCAGGACAGGGAATGGCTACACCTTC. Amino acids: CASRTGNGYTF.

This chain joins TRBV7-6 and TRBJ2-5; 14 positions agree with TRBD2. The CDR3 has 16 amino acids. V lost 5 bases to trimming and J lost 2 bases; unmatched junction nucleotides: 4. Germline V CDR1 and CDR2: SGHVS, FNYEAQ. The CDR3 bases are TGTGCCAGCAGCCTCGGGACTAGCGGGGGTCAAGAGACCCAGTACTTC. Its translation is CASSLGTSGGQETQYF. Complete variable domain (other parts from reference TRBV7-6 and TRBJ2-5): GAGVSQSPRYKVTKRGQDVALRCDPISGHVSLYWYRQALGQGPEFLTYFNYEAQQDKSGLPNDRFSAERPEGSISTLTIQRTEQRDSAMYRCASSLGTSGGQETQYFGPGTRLLVL.

This clone was seen more than once but under ten times. The V and J genes are TRBV27 and TRBJ1-1; D not certain. Trimming left V 8 bases short and J 1 base short, with 8 bases between. The CDR3 spans 12 residues. Germline loops: CDR1 MNHEY, CDR2 SMNVEV (reference sequence). The CDR3 region has the DNA TGTGCCAGCGGAAACAGGAACACTGAAGCTTTCTTT. This gives the protein CASGNRNTEAFF.

The rearrangement links TRBV9 to TRBJ2-5; 11 positions match TRBD1. V trimming: 0 bases; J trimming: 3 bases; junction bases outside the gene matches: 10. The CDR3 totals 18 residues. The V gene's germline CDR1 is SGDLS and CDR2 YYNGEE. CDR3 in DNA: TGTGCCAGCAGCGTAGCTACTTTGGGACAGGGGGACAAAGAGACCCAGTACTTC. The encoded protein is CASSVATLGQGDKETQYF.

The chain recombines TRBV27 with TRBJ2-1; D might be TRBD1 (5 bases). The CDR3 contains 16 residues. The V gene's germline CDR1 is MNHEY and CDR2 SMNVEV (reference sequence). V was cut by 3 bases and J by 12 bases, with 24 bases left in between. The CDR3 DNA reads as TGTGCCAGCAGTTTTACGGCAGGACAACAACTGGGGTCGCAGTTCTTC. Protein product: CASSFTAGQQLGSQFF.

The rearrangement joins TRBV6-5 to TRBJ2-1; the D gene is possibly TRBD1 (5 bases). Germline CDR1 and CDR2: MNHEY and SVGAGI. V gave up 4 bases and J gave up 8 bases, with 12 bases separating them. This CDR3 contains 13 residues. This CDR3 reads CASSSRGQDEQFF. CDR3 nucleotides: TGTGCCAGCAGTTCTAGAGGACAAGATGAGCAGTTCTTC.

V gene TRBV30 combines with J gene TRBJ2-7, with a possible D match to TRBD1 (6 bases). V lost 2 bases to trimming and J lost 9 bases, with 17 bases between them. Per the germline V gene, CDR1 is GTSNPN and CDR2 is SVGIG (reference sequence). This CDR3 region has 13 residues. The CDR3 region has the DNA TGTGCCTGGAGTTCTGAGGCACAGGGAAGGCAGTACTTC. Its translation is CAWSSEAQGRQYF. The full variable domain, rest sourced from reference TRBV30 and TRBJ2-7, is SQTIHQWPATLVQPVGSPLSLECTVEGTSNPNLYWYRQAAGRGLQLLFYSVGIGQISSEVPQNLSASRPQDRQFILSSKKLLLSDSGFYLCAWSSEAQGRQYFGPGTRLTVT.

This chain links TRBV6-5 with TRBJ2-5; the match to TRBD1 covers 8 bases. CDR1 is MNHEY, CDR2 SVGAGI, per germline. The CDR3 is 13 amino acids. V was pared by 8 bases and J by 4 bases, with 6 bases of the junction left unmatched. The CDR3 DNA reads TGTGCCAGCGAGGACAGGGAGGTAGAGACCCAGTACTTC. This codes for CASEDREVETQYF.

The chain links TRBV4-3 to TRBJ2-4; D is undetermined. CDR1 LGHNA and CDR2 YSLEER come from the germline V gene. This CDR3 is 14 amino acids long. The germline V and J ends were trimmed by 1 base and 10 bases, with 14 bases remaining between them. The CDR3 is CASSQVLQRGIQYF. The CDR3 DNA follows: TGCGCCAGCAGCCAAGTTCTCCAGAGAGGAATTCAGTACTTC.